The entry below describes one T cell receptor beta chain. Between the trimmed V and J ends, which lost 2 bases and 9 bases, there was a span of 17 bases. The CDR3 is 15 residues long. The V gene's germline CDR1 is DFQATT and CDR2 SNEGSKA (reference sequence). These data originate in a study of blood T cells in healthy people across ages. Sample-barcoded 5' priming and a J-beta primer mix drove a second PCR of roughly 6 to 12 cycles. TCRdb re-called the 5' RACE reads through MiXCR, storing one row per CDR3 protein. The sample shows around 1,700,000 distinct CDR3 sequences, 28% of them seen only once. This clonotype originated in a woman in her thirties in good health. This chain connects TRBV20-1 to TRBJ1-6, with a tentative D call TRBD1 (6 bases). The sequenced material came from blood. The CDR3 DNA reads TGCAGTGCTAGAATCACGGGGGGCGGAATTTCACCCCTCCACTTT. Protein product: CSARITGGGISPLHF.